Sequencing of this T cell receptor beta chain was carried out in a study of a mutant IDH1 vaccine in newly diagnosed glioma. Study as a whole: Treated patients had a mean age of approximately 40 years and a sex split that was approximately 62% male and roughly 38% female. Antecedent treatment encompassed radiotherapy, temozolomide, or their combination; the majority received both. Findings and caveats of the study: Of all patients, around 94% showed vaccine-induced immune responses. Pseudoprogression apparently lacked any relation to changes in top peripheral T cell clonotypes.

This CDR3 is built from 14 residues. Trimming shortened V by 1 base and J by 6 bases, and 11 bases separated the two germline ends. The germline CDR1 and CDR2 sequences are SGHNT and YENEEA. Sequencing used immunoSEQ multiplex PCR; TCRdb keeps in-frame clones, though not all of them. This sample has around 99,000 clones; over 75% occur once, and the top ten carry 7.5%. To note about this clone: What it recognizes is unknown.

Stated time point: baseline, week 1 (first vaccination visit). The sample's treatment: pre-vaccination baseline after standard-of-care therapy. This receptor was obtained from a man in his forties with glioma. The chain recombines TRBV11-3 with TRBJ2-3, with D tentatively TRBD1 or TRBD2 (5 bases each). The source material was PBMCs, sampled from a glioma patient treated with radiotherapy, temozolomide or both. The chain's CDR3 is CASSLGDPSDTQYF. In DNA, the CDR3 is TGTGCCAGCAGCTTAGGGGACCCTTCGGATACGCAGTATTTT.